The clone carrying this T cell receptor (beta chain) was observed many times. Its antigen is unidentified. Per germline, CDR1 MDHEN and CDR2 SYDVKM. CDR3 size: 12 residues. The V gene lost 10 bases and the J gene lost 3 bases, with 13 bases spanning the gap. TCRdb reprocessed the RACE reads with MiXCR, giving one entry per CDR3 protein. This sample has approximately 50,000 distinct CDR3 sequences, with roughly 12% found just once. The data derive from a study of human T cells and chemical hapten exposure. Indicated time point: pre-sensitization, week 0. Treatment described: therapeutic diphenylcyclopropenone sensitization with weekly scalp DPC. Blood draws preceded each patch test application. Study results and caveats: All donors were alopecia patients, so their immunity may differ from that of healthy people.

The sample here was whole blood, taken in connection with sensitization to the hapten diphenylcyclopropenone (DPC). The chain recombines TRBV28 with TRBJ2-7; perhaps TRBD1 as D (6 bases). The sequence came from a woman between 40 and 50 years old with alopecia areata. Some clones in this sample may be carry-over from other donors' samples. The DNA for the CDR3 is TGTGCCACCCGGCAGGGGCTCTACGAGCAGTACTTC. It codes for CATRQGLYEQYF.